This is a list of T cell receptor beta chains from one sample in a study of spatial heterogeneity in lung cancer. Each CDR3 protein gets one entry after TCRdb re-called the 5' RACE reads with MiXCR. The sample records some 120,000 distinct CDR3 sequences, 9.5% to 15% being singletons. Sequenced here: PBMCs, sampled at follow-up. These receptors were collected from a male donor with early-stage non-small cell lung cancer. The CDR3 runs from the conserved cysteine through the conserved F or W. Fields, in order: V gene, D gene, J gene, clone size, CDR3 protein. The D gene is left open where the match is weak. Where a row states a size, it is once, few, many or the class of an expanded clone; other rows omit it.

V: TRBV4-1
D: TRBD1
J: TRBJ1-2
size: many
CDR3: CASSQWTGQGYGYTF

V: TRBV7-3
D: -
J: TRBJ2-1
size: -
CDR3: CASSLQAPPYNEQFF

V: TRBV10-3
D: TRBD1
J: TRBJ2-1
size: -
CDR3: CAISTGTDNEQFF

V: TRBV5-1
D: -
J: TRBJ1-6
size: -
CDR3: CASSLAGRRDNSPLHF

V: TRBV9
D: TRBD2
J: TRBJ2-2
size: many
CDR3: CASSGAGLGTGELFF

V: TRBV10-3
D: TRBD2
J: TRBJ2-5
size: few
CDR3: CAISDSGGGKTQYF

V: TRBV7-8
D: TRBD1
J: TRBJ1-2
size: many
CDR3: CASSFSGTGNYGYTF

V: TRBV2
D: -
J: TRBJ2-7
size: few
CDR3: CASSEPGRSF

V: TRBV20-1
D: -
J: TRBJ1-1
size: many
CDR3: CSASRWGLLNAFF

V: TRBV5-1
D: TRBD1
J: TRBJ2-7
size: few
CDR3: CASSRGQGGNEQYF

V: TRBV2
D: -
J: TRBJ2-7
size: -
CDR3: CASKGRAEPYEQYF

V: TRBV3-1
D: -
J: TRBJ2-1
size: few
CDR3: CASSQDYAIVRRYNEQFF

V: TRBV7-3
D: TRBD2
J: TRBJ2-3
size: many
CDR3: CASSPAVGGLGTDTQYF

V: TRBV4-3
D: -
J: TRBJ2-3
size: few
CDR3: CASSQDRSGLLTSQYF

V: TRBV7-9
D: TRBD1
J: TRBJ1-6
size: -
CDR3: CASSLGQVRSPLHF

V: TRBV4-2
D: TRBD1
J: TRBJ2-7
size: few
CDR3: CASSQDPGQNYEQYF

V: TRBV7-8
D: TRBD1
J: TRBJ1-5
size: -
CDR3: CASSLLEGRGTNQPQHF

V: TRBV12-3/TRBV12-4
D: -
J: TRBJ2-1
size: few
CDR3: CASTSGSLIRNEQFF

V: TRBV7-2
D: -
J: TRBJ2-1
size: few
CDR3: CASSLWRGLNEQFF

V: TRBV20-1
D: -
J: TRBJ1-5
size: few
CDR3: CSAQGPFNQPQHF

V: TRBV24-1
D: -
J: TRBJ2-7
size: -
CDR3: CATSDIYEQYF

V: TRBV12-3/TRBV12-4
D: TRBD1
J: TRBJ1-6
size: many
CDR3: CASSYWDSNSPLHF

V: TRBV5-1
D: TRBD1
J: TRBJ1-2
size: -
CDR3: CASSRTGDNYGYTF

V: TRBV6-2/TRBV6-3
D: -
J: TRBJ1-2
size: -
CDR3: CASRGNDRYGYTF

V: TRBV28
D: -
J: TRBJ1-2
size: once
CDR3: CASSLKRVDGYTF

V: TRBV7-9
D: -
J: TRBJ1-1
size: -
CDR3: CASSLESQYTEAFF

V: TRBV5-1
D: -
J: TRBJ2-1
size: -
CDR3: CASSLPPVYEQFF

V: TRBV10-3
D: -
J: TRBJ1-6
size: few
CDR3: CAISLGGIDNSPLHF